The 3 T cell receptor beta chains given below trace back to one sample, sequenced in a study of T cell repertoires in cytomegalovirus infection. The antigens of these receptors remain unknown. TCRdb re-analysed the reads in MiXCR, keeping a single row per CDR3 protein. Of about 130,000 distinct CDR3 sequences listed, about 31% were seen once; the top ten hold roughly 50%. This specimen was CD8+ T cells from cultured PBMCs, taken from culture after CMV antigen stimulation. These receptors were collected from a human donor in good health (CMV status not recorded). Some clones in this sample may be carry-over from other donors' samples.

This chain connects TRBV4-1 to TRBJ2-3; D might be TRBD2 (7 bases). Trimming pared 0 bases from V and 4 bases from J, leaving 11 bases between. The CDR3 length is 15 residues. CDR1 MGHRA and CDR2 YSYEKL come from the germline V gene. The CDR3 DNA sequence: TGCGCCAGCAGCCAAGAGAGGGGGGGACCAGATACGCAGTATTTT. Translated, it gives CASSQERGGPDTQYF.

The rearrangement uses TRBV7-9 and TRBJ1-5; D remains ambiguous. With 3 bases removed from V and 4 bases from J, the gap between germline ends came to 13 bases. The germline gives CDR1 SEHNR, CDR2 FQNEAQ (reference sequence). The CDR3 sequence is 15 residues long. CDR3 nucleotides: TGTGCCAGCAGCTTTCTAGGCCAGAGAAATCAGCCCCAGCATTTT. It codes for CASSFLGQRNQPQHF. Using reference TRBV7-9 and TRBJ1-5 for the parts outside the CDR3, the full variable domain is DTGVSQNPRHKITKRGQNVTFRCDPISEHNRLYWYRQTLGQGPEFLTYFQNEAQLEKSRLLSDRFSAERPKGSFSTLEIQRTEQGDSAMYLCASSFLGQRNQPQHFGDGTRLSIL.

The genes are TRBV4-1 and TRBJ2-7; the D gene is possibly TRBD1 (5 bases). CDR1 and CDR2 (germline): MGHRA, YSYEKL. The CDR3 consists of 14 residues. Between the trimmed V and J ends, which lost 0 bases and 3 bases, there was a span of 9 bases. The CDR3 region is CASSQEQDNYEQYF. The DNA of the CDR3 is TGCGCCAGCAGCCAAGAACAGGACAACTACGAGCAGTACTTC.